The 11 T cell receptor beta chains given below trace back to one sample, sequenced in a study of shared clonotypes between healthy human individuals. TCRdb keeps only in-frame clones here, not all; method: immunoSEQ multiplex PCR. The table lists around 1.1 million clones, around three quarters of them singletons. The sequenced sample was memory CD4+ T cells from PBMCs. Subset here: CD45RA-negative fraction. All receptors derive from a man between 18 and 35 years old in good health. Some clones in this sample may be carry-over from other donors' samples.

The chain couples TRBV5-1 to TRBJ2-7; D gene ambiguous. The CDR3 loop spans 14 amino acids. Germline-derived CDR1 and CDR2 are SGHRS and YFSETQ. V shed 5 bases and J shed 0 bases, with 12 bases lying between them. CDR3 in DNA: TGCGCCAGCAGGGCCGATGAAAGCTCCTACGAGCAGTACTTC. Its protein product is CASRADESSYEQYF.

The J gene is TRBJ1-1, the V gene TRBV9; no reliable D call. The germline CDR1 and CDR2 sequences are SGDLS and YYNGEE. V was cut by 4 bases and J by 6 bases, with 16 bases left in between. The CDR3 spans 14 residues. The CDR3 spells CASSPARRGSEAFF. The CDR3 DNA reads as TGTGCCAGCAGCCCCGCGCGCCGAGGATCTGAAGCTTTCTTT.

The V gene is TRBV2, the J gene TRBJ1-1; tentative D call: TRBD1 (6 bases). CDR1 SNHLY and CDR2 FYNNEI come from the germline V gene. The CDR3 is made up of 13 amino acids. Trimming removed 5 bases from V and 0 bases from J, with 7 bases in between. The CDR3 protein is CASSWTVNTEAFF. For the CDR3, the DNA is TGTGCCAGCAGTTGGACAGTGAACACTGAAGCTTTCTTT.

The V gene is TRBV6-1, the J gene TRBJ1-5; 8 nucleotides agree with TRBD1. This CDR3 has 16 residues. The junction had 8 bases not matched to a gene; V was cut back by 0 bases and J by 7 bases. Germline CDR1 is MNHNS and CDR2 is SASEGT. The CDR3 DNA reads TGTGCCAGCAGTGAAGCGTGGGCAGGGGGCGTGCAGCCCCAGCATTTT. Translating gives CASSEAWAGGVQPQHF.

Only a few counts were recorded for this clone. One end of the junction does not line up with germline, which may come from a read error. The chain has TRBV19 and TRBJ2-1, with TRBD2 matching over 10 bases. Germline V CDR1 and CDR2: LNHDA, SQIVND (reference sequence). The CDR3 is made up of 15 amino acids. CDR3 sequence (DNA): TGTGCCAGTAGCATAGCGGGAGGCCCGCGCAATGAGCAGTTCTTC. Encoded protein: CASSIAGGPRNEQFF.

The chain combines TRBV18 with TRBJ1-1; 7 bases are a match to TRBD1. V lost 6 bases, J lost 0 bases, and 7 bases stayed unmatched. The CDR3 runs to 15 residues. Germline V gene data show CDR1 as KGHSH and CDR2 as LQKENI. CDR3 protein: CASSLVGQLNTEAFF. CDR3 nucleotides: TGTGCCAGCTCCCTCGTGGGACAGTTGAACACTGAAGCTTTCTTT.

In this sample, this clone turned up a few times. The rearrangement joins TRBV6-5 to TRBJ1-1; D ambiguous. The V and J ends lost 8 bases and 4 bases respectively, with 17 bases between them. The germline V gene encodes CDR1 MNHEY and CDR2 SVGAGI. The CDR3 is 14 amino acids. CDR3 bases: TGTGCCAGCGGCCGGCGGACTGCCGGCACTGAAGCTTTCTTT. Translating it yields CASGRRTAGTEAFF.

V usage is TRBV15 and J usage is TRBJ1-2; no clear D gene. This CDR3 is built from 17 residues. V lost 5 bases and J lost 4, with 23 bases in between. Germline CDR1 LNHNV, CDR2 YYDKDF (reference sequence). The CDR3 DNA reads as TGTGCCACCAGCTGCCCAGGAGGGTGTGGAAAGACCTATGGCTACACCTTC. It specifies CATSCPGGCGKTYGYTF.

The CDR3 loop reads CASSQGVAGPSIQYF. The CDR3 DNA reads as TGTGCCAGCAGCCAAGGTGTTGCAGGTCCCAGTATTCAGTACTTC. The V and J genes are TRBV4-2 and TRBJ2-4; unclear D gene. Germline V gene data show CDR1 as LGHNA and CDR2 as YNFKEQ. The CDR3 length is 15 residues. V was clipped by 1 base and J by 10 bases, with 17 bases between them.

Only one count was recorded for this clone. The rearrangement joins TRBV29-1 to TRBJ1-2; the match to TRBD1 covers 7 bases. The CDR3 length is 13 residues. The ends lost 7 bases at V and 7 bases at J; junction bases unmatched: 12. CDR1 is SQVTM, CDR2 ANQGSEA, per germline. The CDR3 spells CSATDDRDGGYTF. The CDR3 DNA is TGCAGCGCGACCGACGACAGGGATGGTGGCTACACCTTC.

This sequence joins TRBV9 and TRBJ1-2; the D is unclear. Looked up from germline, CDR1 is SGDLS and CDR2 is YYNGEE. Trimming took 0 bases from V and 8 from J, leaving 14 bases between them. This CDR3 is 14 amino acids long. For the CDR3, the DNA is TGTGCCAGCAGCGTAGTGGGTCTTCCGGGGGGCTACACCTTC. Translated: CASSVVGLPGGYTF. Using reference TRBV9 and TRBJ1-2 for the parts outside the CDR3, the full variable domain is DSGVTQTPKHLITATGQRVTLRCSPRSGDLSVYWYQQSLDQGLQFLIQYYNGEERAKGNILERFSAQQFPDLHSELNLSSLELGDSALYFCASSVVGLPGGYTFGSGTRLTVV.